One sample yielded the 28 T cell receptor beta chains listed below, sequenced in a study of OX40 agonist ivuxolimab in advanced cancers. Profiling relied on immunoSEQ multiplex PCR, and the TCRdb table lists in-frame clones only, not all of them. This table has about 22,000 clones, roughly 81% appearing once. The sequencing used CD4+ or CD8+ T cells sorted from blood, collected in a trial of the OX40 agonist ivuxolimab. The receptors shown here come from an adult with an advanced solid tumor such as melanoma, head and neck, liver or kidney cancer.

The chain employs TRBV7-6 and TRBJ2-7; the D gene could be TRBD1 or TRBD2 (5 bases each). Germline values: CDR1 SGHVS, CDR2 FNYEAQ. The germline V and J ends were trimmed by 2 bases and 5 bases, with 13 bases remaining between them. This CDR3 spans 14 amino acids. The CDR3 protein is CASSLTGPWDEQYF. CDR3 bases: TGTGCCAGCAGCTTAACGGGACCCTGGGACGAGCAGTACTTC.

The chain joins TRBV27 to TRBJ1-4; 9 positions agree with TRBD1. J was trimmed by 2 bases and V by 2 bases; bases with no gene match: 3. Germline V gives CDR1 MNHEY, CDR2 SMNVEV (reference sequence). The CDR3 extends over 16 amino acids. CDR3 coding DNA: TGTGCCAGCAGTTTACTCGACAGGGGGACTAATGAAAAACTGTTTTTT. Residues: CASSLLDRGTNEKLFF. The variable domain in full, completed from reference TRBV27 and TRBJ1-4, reads EAQVTQNPRYLITVTGKKLTVTCSQNMNHEYMSWYRQDPGLGLRQIYYSMNVEVTDKGDVPEGYKVSRKEKRNFPLILESPSPNQTSLYFCASSLLDRGTNEKLFFGSGTQLSVL.

In this sample, this clone turned up once. The rearrangement uses TRBV7-8 and TRBJ2-7, with D perhaps TRBD1 or TRBD2 (5 bases each). The CDR3 is 17 residues long. The V gene's germline CDR1 is SGHVS and CDR2 FQNEAQ. The V gene lost 1 base and the J gene lost 2 bases, with 18 bases spanning the gap. CDR3 residues: CASSLELPGTAAYEQYF. CDR3 coding DNA: TGTGCCAGCAGCTTAGAACTTCCCGGGACGGCAGCCTACGAGCAGTACTTC.

V is TRBV14 and J is TRBJ1-1; 7 bases fit TRBD1. The CDR3 runs 15 residues. V dropped 4 bases and J dropped 2; count of bases not matched to a gene: 7. Germline V lookup: CDR1 SGHDN, CDR2 FVKESK. The CDR3 DNA reads as TGTGCCAGCAGCCGCCCGGGACAGCTCAACACTGAAGCTTTCTTT. It is translated as CASSRPGQLNTEAFF.

This rearrangement joins TRBV7-9 to TRBJ2-7, with TRBD1 matching over 8 bases. CDR3 length: 14 amino acids. Losses at the gene ends were 1 base for V and 4 bases for J; bases not matched to a gene: 3. Germline V gene data show CDR1 as SEHNR and CDR2 as FQNEAQ (reference sequence). The CDR3 nucleotides read TGTGCCAGCAGCTTAGAGGGACAGGCATACGAGCAGTACTTC. Its protein product is CASSLEGQAYEQYF.

The CDR3 DNA sequence: TGTGCCAGCAGGCCGAGGGGGGGAGGTCAGCCCCAGCATTTT. As protein: CASRPRGGGQPQHF. The chain uses TRBV6-6 and TRBJ1-5; possibly TRBD1 for D (6 bases). The germline V gene encodes CDR1 MNHNY and CDR2 SVGAGI (reference sequence). CDR3 size: 14 residues. V lost 6 bases to trimming and J lost 6 bases, with 15 bases between them.

The chain uses TRBV28 and TRBJ2-7; 7 nucleotides agree with TRBD1. The CDR3 sequence is 13 residues long. In germline, CDR1 is MDHEN, CDR2 SYDVKM. V was pared by 4 bases and J by 3 bases, with 3 bases of the junction left unmatched. The DNA for the CDR3 is TGTGCCAGCAGTTCTCCAGGGGGCTACGAGCAGTACTTC. Residues: CASSSPGGYEQYF.

The chain links TRBV6-6 to TRBJ2-1, with D unresolved. CDR1 MNHNY and CDR2 SVGAGI come from the germline V gene (reference sequence). Deletions cut 0 bases from V and 10 bases from J, with 10 bases between. The CDR3 runs 13 residues. CDR3 bases: TGTGCCAGCAGTTACTCGAGAAGCTTGGAGCAGTTCTTC. This codes for CASSYSRSLEQFF.

The rearrangement uses TRBV4-1 and TRBJ2-1, with D maybe TRBD1 (5 bases). Germline V gives CDR1 MGHRA, CDR2 YSYEKL. There are 16 residues in the CDR3. Trimming removed 4 bases at V and 2 bases at J, with 15 bases between. This CDR3 is CASSPVTGFPYNEQFF. The CDR3 coding sequence is TGCGCCAGCAGCCCCGTTACAGGATTTCCCTACAATGAGCAGTTCTTC.

The chain has TRBV6-5 and TRBJ2-1, with D perhaps TRBD1 or TRBD2 (5 bases each). This CDR3 region has 13 residues. Trimming left V 5 bases short and J 7 bases short, with 12 bases between. Germline values: CDR1 MNHEY, CDR2 SVGAGI. CDR3 loop: CASSNGAGNEQFF. CDR3 nucleotide sequence: TGTGCCAGCAGTAACGGGGCTGGTAATGAGCAGTTCTTC.

The V gene is TRBV6-5, the J gene TRBJ1-2, with unresolved D. Germline V gene sequence: CDR1 MNHEY, CDR2 SVGAGI. This CDR3 has 15 residues. Trimming took off 3 bases at V and 1 base at J, with 12 bases between the two ends. The CDR3 protein is CASSYFNSHNYGYTF. The CDR3 coding sequence is TGTGCCAGCAGTTATTTTAACAGCCATAACTATGGCTACACCTTC.

V and J are TRBV27 and TRBJ2-7, with D unclear. The CDR3 runs to 13 residues. Germline lookup yields CDR1 MNHEY and CDR2 SMNVEV (reference sequence). V dropped 2 bases and J dropped 0 bases, with 5 bases sitting between them. In DNA, the CDR3 is TGTGCCAGCAGTTTAGGGCGCTCCTACGAGCAGTACTTC. It yields the protein CASSLGRSYEQYF.

The rearrangement links TRBV2 to TRBJ2-3; TRBD2 aligns across 12 bases. This CDR3 contains 15 residues. In germline, CDR1 is SNHLY, CDR2 FYNNEI. The junction had 8 bases not matched to a gene; V was cut back by 10 bases and J by 3 bases. Here the CDR3 DNA reads TGTGCCACCGGAGCGGGGACTAGCGGGACAGATACGCAGTATTTT. Its protein product is CATGAGTSGTDTQYF. Using reference TRBV2 and TRBJ2-3 for the parts outside the CDR3, the full variable domain is EPEVTQTPSHQVTQMGQEVILRCVPISNHLYFYWYRQILGQKVEFLVSFYNNEISEKSEIFDDQFSVERPDGSNFTLKIRSTKLEDSAMYFCATGAGTSGTDTQYFGPGTRLTVL.

The chain joins TRBV7-6 to TRBJ1-4, with TRBD1 identical over 7 bases. CDR3 length equals 14 residues. J gave up 5 bases and V 5 bases, and 5 bases lay outside the gene matches. Germline CDR1 SGHVS, CDR2 FNYEAQ. The DNA for the CDR3 is TGTGCCAGCAGCCTAACGACAGGGAATGAAAAACTGTTTTTT. Its protein is CASSLTTGNEKLFF.

The chain couples TRBV9 to TRBJ2-7, with TRBD2 matching over 8 bases. The junction had 3 bases not matched to a gene; V was cut back by 4 bases and J by 0 bases. Germline assignment: CDR1 SGDLS and CDR2 YYNGEE. CDR3 length: 14 amino acids. The CDR3 bases are TGTGCCAGCAGCACCAGCGGGGGCTCCTACGAGCAGTACTTC. Translated, it gives CASSTSGGSYEQYF.

V gene TRBV5-8 combines with J gene TRBJ2-1; 7 bases are a match to TRBD2. The CDR3 is 15 amino acids. Germline CDR1 reads SGHTS; CDR2 reads YDEGEE. Trimming cost V 4 bases and J 8 bases; bases outside gene matches: 12. Written as DNA, the CDR3 is TGTGCCAGCAGCCCGCAGGCACTAGCGTACGATGAGCAGTTCTTC. Protein product: CASSPQALAYDEQFF. The whole variable domain, filled in from reference TRBV5-8 and TRBJ2-1, reads EAGVTQSPTHLIKTRGQQATLRCSPISGHTSVYWYQQALGLGLQFLLWYDEGEERNRGNFPPRFSGRQFPNYSSELNVNALELEDSALYLCASSPQALAYDEQFFGPGTRLTVL.

This clone turned up a few times. The chain has TRBV18 and TRBJ1-6; possibly TRBD1 for D (5 bases). With 0 bases removed from V and 7 bases from J, the gap between germline ends came to 13 bases. This CDR3 contains 16 residues. CDR1 is KGHSH and CDR2 is LQKENI in the germline V gene. The CDR3 loop reads CASSPPFGAENSPLHF. As DNA, the CDR3 is TGTGCCAGCTCACCACCGTTCGGGGCGGAGAATTCACCCCTCCACTTT.

This clone was seen more than once but under ten times. The gene calls are TRBV19 and TRBJ1-1, with D perhaps TRBD1 (6 bases). CDR1 LNHDA and CDR2 SQIVND come from the germline V gene (reference sequence). The CDR3 length is 17 residues. Trimming took 5 bases from V and 1 from J, leaving 20 bases between them. This chain's CDR3 is CASSPQGYLKENTEAFF. CDR3 DNA sequence: TGTGCCAGTAGTCCGCAGGGGTACCTTAAGGAGAACACTGAAGCTTTCTTT.

This clone was picked up many times. Other DNA sequences in the sample encode the same CDR3. This rearrangement joins TRBV27 to TRBJ2-7, with D possibly being TRBD2 (6 bases). V lost 3 bases to trimming and J lost 0 bases, with 9 bases between them. The CDR3 loop spans 14 amino acids. CDR1 is MNHEY, CDR2 SMNVEV, per germline (reference sequence). DNA for the CDR3: TGTGCCAGCAGTTTTCTGGGAGGCTCCTACGAGCAGTACTTC. Amino acids: CASSFLGGSYEQYF.

The chain carries TRBV6-5 and TRBJ1-5; D perhaps matches TRBD1 (5 bases). Trimming removed 6 bases from V and 4 bases from J, with 10 bases in between. This CDR3 has 13 amino acids. Germline lookup yields CDR1 MNHEY and CDR2 SVGAGI. For the CDR3, the DNA is TGTGCCAGCAGAGACAGATCAAATCAGCCCCAGCATTTT. Amino acid sequence: CASRDRSNQPQHF.

This chain links TRBV19 with TRBJ1-1; D is perhaps TRBD1 (5 bases). This CDR3 has 12 residues. Trimming left V 3 bases short and J 5 bases short, with 7 bases between. Germline V gives CDR1 LNHDA, CDR2 SQIVND (reference sequence). CDR3 residues: CASSMGGTEAFF. The DNA for the CDR3 is TGTGCCAGTAGTATGGGGGGAACTGAAGCTTTCTTT.

The CDR3 protein is CASSSPGQHYSNQPQHF. In DNA, the CDR3 is TGTGCCAGCAGTTCTCCGGGACAGCATTATAGCAATCAGCCCCAGCATTTT. The rearrangement uses TRBV28 and TRBJ1-5; 7 bases align to TRBD1. J gave up 0 bases and V 4 bases, and 9 bases lay outside the gene matches. The CDR3 has 17 residues. CDR1 and CDR2 from the germline V gene are MDHEN and SYDVKM.

This clone has more than one count but fewer than ten. The J gene is TRBJ2-5, the V gene TRBV7-9, with D unclear. The CDR3 contains 12 residues. Trimming removed 3 bases at V and 4 bases at J, with 6 bases between. CDR1 and CDR2 (germline): SEHNR, FQNEAQ (reference sequence). DNA for the CDR3: TGTGCCAGCAGCTTGTGGGGAGAGACCCAGTACTTC. Residues: CASSLWGETQYF.

The chain recombines TRBV7-8 with TRBJ2-7, with D perhaps matching TRBD2 (5 bases). The CDR3 consists of 13 residues. Trimming took off 2 bases at V and 6 bases at J, with 11 bases between the two ends. Germline loops: CDR1 SGHVS, CDR2 FQNEAQ. CDR3 sequence reads: CASSLPRDLEQYF. The DNA of the CDR3 is TGTGCCAGCAGCTTACCCCGGGATCTCGAGCAGTACTTC.

The rearrangement uses TRBV10-3 and TRBJ2-5; TRBD2 might be the D (6 bases). The germline V gene encodes CDR1 ENHRY and CDR2 SYGVKD. The CDR3 is made up of 12 amino acids. Between the trimmed V and J ends, which lost 8 bases and 5 bases, there was a span of 12 bases. The CDR3 coding sequence is TGTGCCATCGGCGGGGAAGAGGAGACCCAGTACTTC. Its translation: CAIGGEEETQYF.

The chain recombines TRBV5-1 with TRBJ2-7, with D unclear. V gave up 1 base and J gave up 2 bases, with 7 bases separating them. Germline CDR1 reads SGHRS; CDR2 reads YFSETQ. The CDR3 runs 13 residues. CDR3 protein: CASSLWVTYEQYF. The CDR3 DNA sequence: TGCGCCAGCAGCTTGTGGGTGACCTACGAGCAGTACTTC.

The chain has TRBV7-6 and TRBJ2-3; 7 bases are shared with TRBD2. V was pared by 1 base and J by 6 bases, with 4 bases of the junction left unmatched. CDR1 and CDR2 (germline): SGHVS, FNYEAQ. The CDR3 totals 14 residues. The CDR3 is CASSLVSGGDTQYF. CDR3 coding DNA: TGTGCCAGCAGCTTAGTATCCGGGGGGGATACGCAGTATTTT.

V and J are TRBV7-8 and TRBJ2-7, with TRBD1 matching 8 bases. CDR3 size: 17 residues. V lost 7 bases and J lost 2; bases outside the gene matches: 16. The germline gives CDR1 SGHVS, CDR2 FQNEAQ. CDR3: CASTVSPGQVITYEQYF. The CDR3 DNA is TGTGCCAGCACCGTTAGCCCGGGACAGGTTATCACCTACGAGCAGTACTTC.